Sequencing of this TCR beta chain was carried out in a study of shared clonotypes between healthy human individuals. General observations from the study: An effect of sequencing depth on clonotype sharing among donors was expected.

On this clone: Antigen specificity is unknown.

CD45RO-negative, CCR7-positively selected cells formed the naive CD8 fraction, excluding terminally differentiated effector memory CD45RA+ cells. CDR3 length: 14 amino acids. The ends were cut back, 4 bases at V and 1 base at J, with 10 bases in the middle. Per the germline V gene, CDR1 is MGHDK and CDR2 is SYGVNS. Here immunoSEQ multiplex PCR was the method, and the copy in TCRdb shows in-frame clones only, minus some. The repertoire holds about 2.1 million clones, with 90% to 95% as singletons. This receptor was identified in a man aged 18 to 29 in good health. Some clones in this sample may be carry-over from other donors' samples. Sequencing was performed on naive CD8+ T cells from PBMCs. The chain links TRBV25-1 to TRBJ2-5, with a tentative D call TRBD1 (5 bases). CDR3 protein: CASSGGSIQETQYF. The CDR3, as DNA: TGTGCCAGCAGTGGGGGCAGCATCCAAGAGACCCAGTACTTC.